Reported below is one T cell receptor beta chain. In the authors' methods: Estimation of nucleated cell counts relied on the amplification of reference gene primers. Sequencing was performed with immunoSEQ multiplex PCR; in TCRdb, only in-frame clones are kept and a portion is missing. V, J and clone size were drawn from that table, and D and trimming were deduced from the DNA. Of some 350,000 clones detected, roughly 86% appear once; the ten largest clones hold 2.5% to 3.5%. This sample was taken from a study of blood T cell repertoires in COVID-19. Turning to the study itself: Collection of acute and convalescent COVID-19 samples took place in the United States, Italy and Spain.

There are 16 residues in the CDR3. J gave up 4 bases and V 0 bases, and 8 bases lay outside the gene matches. The germline V gene encodes CDR1 MGHRA and CDR2 YSYEKL. Sequenced: peripheral blood. This TCR came from a human donor in a cohort sampled during active COVID-19. The gene calls are TRBV4-1 and TRBJ1-1; 7 positions match TRBD1. This CDR3 reads CASSQEGGRETTEAFF. The CDR3 coding sequence is TGCGCCAGCAGCCAAGAAGGGGGCAGGGAAACCACTGAAGCTTTCTTT.